Listed below are T cell receptor beta chains from one sample, sequenced in a study of blood T cells in healthy people across ages. TCRdb used MiXCR to reprocess the 5' RACE reads, holding one entry per CDR3 protein. The data hold 700,000 to 1,000,000 distinct CDR3 sequences, with under 45% observed a single time. The sample comprised blood. All receptors derive from a man between 60 and 75 years old in good health. Both conserved end residues are part of each CDR3. D genes are given only for firm matches. Expanded clones are given a class, and other clones once, few, many or no size at all.

J: TRBJ2-7; V: TRBV10-3; size: few; D: TRBD2; DNA: TGTGCCATCAGTGAGCTAGCGGGCTACGAGCAGTACTTC; CDR3: CAISELAGYEQYF
J: TRBJ2-7; V: TRBV29-1; size: .; D: .; DNA: TGCAGCGTTAAGGCAGGAACCTACGAGCAGTACTTC; CDR3: CSVKAGTYEQYF
J: TRBJ2-1; V: TRBV29-1; size: few; D: .; DNA: TGCAGCGTTGAAGGAACAGCGGGTCTGAATGAGCAGTTCTTC; CDR3: CSVEGTAGLNEQFF
J: TRBJ1-1; V: TRBV12-3/TRBV12-4; size: .; D: TRBD1; DNA: TGTGCCAGCAGGAAACAGGGGGGAAACACTGAAGCTTTCTTT; CDR3: CASRKQGGNTEAFF
J: TRBJ2-5; V: TRBV6-2/TRBV6-3; size: .; D: .; DNA: TGTGCCAACAGTAAGAAAGAGACCCAGTACTTC; CDR3: CANSKKETQYF
J: TRBJ1-2; V: TRBV27; size: few; D: .; DNA: TGTGCCAGCAGTGCACAGGGAGCACAGGGCTACACCTTC; CDR3: CASSAQGAQGYTF
J: TRBJ1-4; V: TRBV20-1; size: .; D: .; DNA: TGCAGTGCTAGAGGGGACGCAACTAATGAAAAACTGTTTTTT; CDR3: CSARGDATNEKLFF
J: TRBJ1-4; V: TRBV12-3/TRBV12-4; size: .; D: .; DNA: TGTGCCAGCAGCCCGAATACAGGAGCGGGGGGCGCGAATGAAAAACTGTTTTTT; CDR3: CASSPNTGAGGANEKLFF
J: TRBJ2-3; V: TRBV20-1; size: .; D: TRBD1; DNA: TGCAGTGCTAGACGGCCTTCCCGGGACAGGGATTCAGATACGCAGTATTTT; CDR3: CSARRPSRDRDSDTQYF
J: TRBJ1-1; V: TRBV5-1; size: .; D: .; DNA: TGCGCCAGCATGGCAGGGGCTAACACTGAAGCTTTCTTT; CDR3: CASMAGANTEAFF
J: TRBJ2-5; V: TRBV24-1; size: few; D: .; DNA: TGTGCCACCAGTGACTCAGGCAGCAACAGACAAGAGACCCAGTACTTC; CDR3: CATSDSGSNRQETQYF
J: TRBJ2-5; V: TRBV2; size: many; D: .; DNA: TGTGCCAGCGCCTTCGTGGTAAGAGGAGAGACCCAGTACTTC; CDR3: CASAFVVRGETQYF
J: TRBJ2-3; V: TRBV2; size: few; D: .; DNA: TGTGCCAGTAAAGGACAGCCAACAGATACGCAGTATTTT; CDR3: CASKGQPTDTQYF
J: TRBJ2-1; V: TRBV19; size: .; D: .; DNA: TGTGCCAGTAGTATGAGTGACAGAACAATGTATGAGCAGTTCTTC; CDR3: CASSMSDRTMYEQFF
J: TRBJ2-7; V: TRBV12-3/TRBV12-4; size: once; D: .; DNA: TGTGCCAGCACCCCAGGGCCCCGAACCTACGAGCAGTACTTC; CDR3: CASTPGPRTYEQYF
J: TRBJ2-7; V: TRBV7-2; size: few; D: .; DNA: TGTGCCAGCAGCTTATTAATATTATCGGCAGGAAACGAGCAGTACTTC; CDR3: CASSLLILSAGNEQYF
J: TRBJ2-5; V: TRBV29-1; size: .; D: .; DNA: TGCAGCGTTGAAGATTGGTCCGGGCAATCGGAGACCCAGTACTTC; CDR3: CSVEDWSGQSETQYF
J: TRBJ2-2; V: TRBV6-6; size: .; D: .; DNA: TGTGCCAGCAGTCCACAGCAGGGGACACCCGGGGAGCTGTTTTTT; CDR3: CASSPQQGTPGELFF
J: TRBJ1-2; V: TRBV27; size: .; D: TRBD1; DNA: TGTGCCAGCAGGGAGACAGGGGGTAACTATGGCTACACCTTC; CDR3: CASRETGGNYGYTF
J: TRBJ2-1; V: TRBV7-2; size: .; D: TRBD1; DNA: TGTGCCAGCAGCTTTCGACTGACCAGAGGGACAGTAAGCAGTGAGCAGTTCTTC; CDR3: CASSFRLTRGTVSSEQFF
J: TRBJ2-7; V: TRBV12-3/TRBV12-4; size: once; D: TRBD2; DNA: TGTGCCAGCACCTTCCTAGCGGGAGGTTACGAGCAGTACTTC; CDR3: CASTFLAGGYEQYF
J: TRBJ2-3; V: TRBV11-3; size: .; D: .; DNA: TGTGCCAGCAGCTCCGGGGAGGACACGCAGTATTTT; CDR3: CASSSGEDTQYF
J: TRBJ2-5; V: TRBV5-1; size: .; D: TRBD1; DNA: TGCGCCAGCAGCTTGACGAACAGGGGGCCAGAGACCCAGTACTTC; CDR3: CASSLTNRGPETQYF
J: TRBJ2-5; V: TRBV7-2; size: .; D: .; DNA: TGTGTCAGCAGCTTAACTCAGGAGACCCAGTACTTC; CDR3: CVSSLTQETQYF
J: TRBJ2-5; V: TRBV11-2; size: .; D: .; DNA: TGTGCCAGCAGCTTGGGACACCGGGAGACCCAGTACTTC; CDR3: CASSLGHRETQYF
J: TRBJ2-7; V: TRBV6-1; size: few; D: .; DNA: TGTGCCAGCAGCATCCAGGGGATGGGGGGCCGGTACGAGCAGTACTTC; CDR3: CASSIQGMGGRYEQYF
J: TRBJ2-3; V: TRBV20-1; size: .; D: .; DNA: TGCAGTGCTAGTTCCGCCGCCGATACGCAGTATTTT; CDR3: CSASSAADTQYF
J: TRBJ2-1; V: TRBV28; size: .; D: TRBD1; DNA: TGTGCCAGCAGTTTTTCCCAAGGACAGGGCCGCTACAATGAGCAGTTCTTC; CDR3: CASSFSQGQGRYNEQFF
J: TRBJ2-5; V: TRBV7-9; size: few; D: .; DNA: TGTGCCAGCACCCTAGACGTGCAAGAGACCCAGTACTTC; CDR3: CASTLDVQETQYF
J: TRBJ2-3; V: TRBV5-5; size: .; D: .; DNA: TGTGCCAGCAGCTTGGACCCCAGCACAGATACGCAGTATTTT; CDR3: CASSLDPSTDTQYF
J: TRBJ1-2; V: TRBV9; size: .; D: .; DNA: TGTGCCAGCAGCGTAGATTCAGGGAACTATGGCTACACCTTC; CDR3: CASSVDSGNYGYTF
J: TRBJ1-2; V: TRBV11-3; size: once; D: .; DNA: TGTGCCAGCAGCCAAACCAGGGCTGATGGCTACACCTTC; CDR3: CASSQTRADGYTF
J: TRBJ2-7; V: TRBV10-3; size: .; D: TRBD2; DNA: TGTGCCATCAGTAAGGGACTAGCGGGGAGCTACGAGCAGTACTTC; CDR3: CAISKGLAGSYEQYF
J: TRBJ1-5; V: TRBV7-2; size: .; D: .; DNA: TGTGCCAGCAGCTTTAAATCTGGGGCACACGGCAGCAATCAGCCCCAGCATTTT; CDR3: CASSFKSGAHGSNQPQHF
J: TRBJ2-5; V: TRBV15; size: few; D: .; DNA: TGTGCCACCAAGGACGGGTTAAGACCTGGGGAGACCCAGTACTTC; CDR3: CATKDGLRPGETQYF
J: TRBJ2-7; V: TRBV2; size: .; D: .; DNA: TGTGCCAGCATGGGGGACGGCTACGAGCAGTACTTC; CDR3: CASMGDGYEQYF
J: TRBJ2-2; V: TRBV5-1; size: many; D: .; DNA: TGCGCCAGCAGCTTGGCCGCAGGGGTTACCGGGGAGCTGTTTTTT; CDR3: CASSLAAGVTGELFF
J: TRBJ1-1; V: TRBV20-1; size: .; D: .; DNA: TGCAGTGCTAACAAGAACACTGAAGCTTTCTTT; CDR3: CSANKNTEAFF
J: TRBJ2-1; V: TRBV12-3/TRBV12-4; size: .; D: TRBD2; DNA: TGTGCCAGCAGGGGACGAGCGGGGGGCAATGAGCAGTTCTTC; CDR3: CASRGRAGGNEQFF
J: TRBJ2-1; V: TRBV5-1; size: many; D: TRBD2; DNA: TGCGCCAGCAGCTTCGGGGGGGGTTACAATGAGCAGTTCTTC; CDR3: CASSFGGGYNEQFF
J: TRBJ2-7; V: TRBV29-1; size: few; D: TRBD2; DNA: TGCAGCGCCAGTTCGGGGGGGCGGTACAATGAGCAGTACTTC; CDR3: CSASSGGRYNEQYF
J: TRBJ1-2; V: TRBV4-3; size: .; D: .; DNA: TGCGCCAGCAGCCAAGATGTGAAAGGCGTCTATGGCTACACCTTC; CDR3: CASSQDVKGVYGYTF
J: TRBJ1-4; V: TRBV7-2; size: .; D: .; DNA: TGTGCCAGCAGCTTACTAGGGGCGGGGGCTAATGAAAAACTGTTTTTT; CDR3: CASSLLGAGANEKLFF
J: TRBJ1-1; V: TRBV29-1; size: .; D: .; DNA: TGCAGCGCTGGCTCTGGGATAGGGAGGACTGAAGCTTTCTTT; CDR3: CSAGSGIGRTEAFF
J: TRBJ2-7; V: TRBV5-1; size: .; D: .; DNA: TGCGCCAGCAGCGTCCTGGATCAAACGGGAGAGCAGTACTTC; CDR3: CASSVLDQTGEQYF
J: TRBJ2-7; V: TRBV2; size: .; D: .; DNA: TGTGCCAGCAGAGCGGACAGATGGGCCTACGAGCAGTACTTC; CDR3: CASRADRWAYEQYF
J: TRBJ2-1; V: TRBV20-1; size: few; D: .; DNA: TGCAGTGCTAGACCCCGGGTCCTCGGTTTCAATGAGCAGTTCTTC; CDR3: CSARPRVLGFNEQFF
J: TRBJ2-3; V: TRBV5-1; size: few; D: .; DNA: TGCGCCAGCAGGCAGAGCACAGATACGCAGTATTTT; CDR3: CASRQSTDTQYF
J: TRBJ2-7; V: TRBV20-1; size: .; D: TRBD2; DNA: TGCAGTGCTAGAGCCACTAGCGGGGGGGCCGCCTACGAGCAGTACTTC; CDR3: CSARATSGGAAYEQYF
J: TRBJ1-2; V: TRBV3-1; size: .; D: TRBD1; DNA: TGTGCCAGCAGCCACAGCCGGGACAGCCTCTATGGCTACACCTTC; CDR3: CASSHSRDSLYGYTF
J: TRBJ1-5; V: TRBV28; size: .; D: TRBD1; DNA: TGTGCCAACAGTGAGTTTAGTCGGCAGGGGGCCCCTGTTAGCAATCAGCCCCAGCATTTT; CDR3: CANSEFSRQGAPVSNQPQHF
J: TRBJ2-4; V: TRBV7-2; size: few; D: .; DNA: TGTGCCAGCAGCTCCGGCAGGGCCCAAGCCTTGGCCAAAAACATTCAGTACTTC; CDR3: CASSSGRAQALAKNIQYF